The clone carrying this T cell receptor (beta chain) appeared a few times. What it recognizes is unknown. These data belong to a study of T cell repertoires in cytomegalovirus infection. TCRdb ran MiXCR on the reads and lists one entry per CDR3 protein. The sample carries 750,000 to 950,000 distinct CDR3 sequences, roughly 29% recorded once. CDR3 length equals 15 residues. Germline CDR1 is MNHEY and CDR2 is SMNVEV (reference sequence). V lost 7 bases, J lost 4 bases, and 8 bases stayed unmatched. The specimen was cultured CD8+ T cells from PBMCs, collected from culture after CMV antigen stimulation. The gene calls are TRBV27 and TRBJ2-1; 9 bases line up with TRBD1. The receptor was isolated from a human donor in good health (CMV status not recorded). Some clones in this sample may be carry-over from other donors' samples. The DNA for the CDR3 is TGTGCCAGCAACGACGCCGGGACAGGGTACAATGAGCAGTTCTTC. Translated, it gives CASNDAGTGYNEQFF.